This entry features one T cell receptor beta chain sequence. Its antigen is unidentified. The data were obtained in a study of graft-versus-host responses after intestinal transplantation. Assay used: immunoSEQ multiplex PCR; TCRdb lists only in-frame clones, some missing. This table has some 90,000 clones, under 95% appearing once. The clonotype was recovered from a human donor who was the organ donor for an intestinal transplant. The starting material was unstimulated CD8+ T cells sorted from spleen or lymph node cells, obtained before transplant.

For the CDR3, the DNA is TGTGCCAGCAGTGAATACGTGGCAGGGAATGGAAACACCATATATTTT. This encodes CASSEYVAGNGNTIYF. The genes are TRBV25-1 and TRBJ1-3, with D perhaps matching TRBD1 (5 bases). The CDR3 sequence is 16 residues long. The V gene lost 0 bases and the J gene lost 3 bases, with 12 bases spanning the gap. CDR1 MGHDK and CDR2 SYGVNS come from the germline V gene.